These 5 T cell receptor beta chains originate from one sample sequenced in a study of blood T cell repertoires in COVID-19. TCRdb keeps only in-frame clones here, not all; method: immunoSEQ multiplex PCR. The table has over 70,000 clones, approximately 84% seen once; the top ten hold approximately 10%. Sequences were obtained from peripheral blood. The receptors were gathered from a man between 60 and 75 years old with COVID-19, enrolled during active disease.

The rearrangement joins TRBV2 to TRBJ2-1, with 9 bases lining up with TRBD2. The germline gives CDR1 SNHLY, CDR2 FYNNEI. J gave up 4 bases and V 11 bases, and 15 bases lay outside the gene matches. The CDR3 sequence is 16 residues long. The CDR3 region has the DNA TGTGCCTACAAAAAAGGCGGGACTAGCTCTTACAATGAGCAGTTCTTC. It encodes CAYKKGGTSSYNEQFF. The full variable domain, rest sourced from reference TRBV2 and TRBJ2-1, is EPEVTQTPSHQVTQMGQEVILRCVPISNHLYFYWYRQILGQKVEFLVSFYNNEISEKSEIFDDQFSVERPDGSNFTLKIRSTKLEDSAMYFCAYKKGGTSSYNEQFFGPGTRLTVL.

The CDR3 nucleotides are TGTGCCAGCAGGGTTAGGGACTACTACTCTGGGGCCAACGTCCTGACTTTC. This gives the protein CASRVRDYYSGANVLTF. The V and J genes are TRBV2 and TRBJ2-6; 7 bases line up with TRBD2. V lost 6 bases to trimming and J lost 0 bases; unmatched junction nucleotides: 8. This CDR3 comprises 17 residues. Looked up from germline, CDR1 is SNHLY and CDR2 is FYNNEI.

Only one count was recorded for this clone. V gene TRBV7-3 combines with J gene TRBJ1-2; D perhaps matches TRBD1 (5 bases). The CDR3 sequence is 13 residues long. Between the trimmed V and J ends, which lost 3 bases and 2 bases, there was a span of 7 bases. CDR1 and CDR2 from the germline V gene are SGHTA and FQGTGA. CDR3 region: CASSFGGNYGYTF. Written as DNA, the CDR3 is TGTGCCAGCAGCTTCGGGGGAAACTATGGCTACACCTTC.

The chain has TRBV19 and TRBJ1-1; weak D call: TRBD1 (5 bases). V lost 7 bases and J 4 bases, leaving 16 bases between the germline ends. Germline V gene sequence: CDR1 LNHDA, CDR2 SQIVND (reference sequence). The CDR3 consists of 14 residues. The CDR3 reads CASTQIGGGTEAFF. The CDR3 bases are TGTGCCAGTACCCAAATCGGGGGGGGCACTGAAGCTTTCTTT.

The V and J genes are TRBV2 and TRBJ2-5; TRBD1 matches at 10 bases. CDR1 is SNHLY and CDR2 is FYNNEI in the germline V gene. The CDR3 spans 15 residues. After removal of 2 bases from V and 6 bases from J, the junction contained 6 bases not matched to a gene. The CDR3 loop is CASSERRQGAKTQYF. The CDR3, as DNA: TGTGCCAGCAGTGAACGGAGACAGGGGGCAAAGACCCAGTACTTC.